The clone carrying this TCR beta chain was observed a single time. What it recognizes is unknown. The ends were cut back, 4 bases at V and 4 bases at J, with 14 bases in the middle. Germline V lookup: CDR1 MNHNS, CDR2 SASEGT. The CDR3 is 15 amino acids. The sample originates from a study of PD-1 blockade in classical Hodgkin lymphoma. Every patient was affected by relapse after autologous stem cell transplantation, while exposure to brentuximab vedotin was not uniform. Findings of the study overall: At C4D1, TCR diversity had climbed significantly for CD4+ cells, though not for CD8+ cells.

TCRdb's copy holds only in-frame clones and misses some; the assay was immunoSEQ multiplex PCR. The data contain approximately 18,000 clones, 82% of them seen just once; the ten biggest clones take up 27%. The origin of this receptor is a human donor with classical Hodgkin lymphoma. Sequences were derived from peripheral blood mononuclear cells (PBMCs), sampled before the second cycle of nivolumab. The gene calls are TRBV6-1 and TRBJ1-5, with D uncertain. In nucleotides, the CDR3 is TGTGCCAGCAGTGGGGAGGGATTGGGGAATCAGCCCCAGCATTTT. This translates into CASSGEGLGNQPQHF.